This is a list of T cell receptor beta chains from one sample in a study of OX40 agonist ivuxolimab in advanced cancers. Clones were read by immunoSEQ multiplex PCR, and TCRdb kept only the in-frame ones, dropping some. The table shows around 60,000 clones, with about 89% occurring only once. Sequenced material: CD4+ or CD8+ T cells sorted from blood, taken in a trial of the OX40 agonist ivuxolimab. The receptor source for this set is an adult with an advanced solid tumor such as melanoma, head and neck, liver or kidney cancer. Both conserved end residues are part of each CDR3. D genes are given only for firm matches. The size entry is marked missing in some rows and otherwise reads once, few, many or a size class.

TRBJ1-2 TRBV29-1 NA NA CSVEDRGDPLSSYGYTF TGCAGCGTTGAAGATCGGGGGGACCCGCTTTCTTCTTATGGCTACACCTTC
TRBJ1-4 TRBV18 NA NA CASSPSTGEKLFF TGTGCCAGCTCACCCTCCACCGGGGAAAAACTGTTTTTT
TRBJ2-1 TRBV18 NA NA CASSLGTGSYNEQFF TGTGCCAGCTCACTAGGGACTGGCTCCTACAATGAGCAGTTCTTC
TRBJ2-4 TRBV2 NA TRBD2 CASSDRLAGGRGAKNIQYF TGTGCCAGCAGTGATCGACTAGCGGGGGGCCGGGGAGCCAAAAACATTCAGTACTTC
TRBJ2-4 TRBV2 NA NA CASGSGLKNIQYF TGTGCCTCTGGGTCGGGACTCAAAAACATTCAGTACTTC
TRBJ2-3 TRBV5-4 NA NA CASSSDPDPSTDTQYF TGTGCCAGCAGCTCTGACCCGGACCCAAGCACAGATACGCAGTATTTT
TRBJ2-5 TRBV21-1 once NA CASSRVALTNRETQYF TGTGCCAGCAGCCGGGTGGCCCTTACTAATCGGGAGACCCAGTACTTC
TRBJ1-3 TRBV5-8 NA NA CASSLAGGNTIYF TGTGCCAGCAGCTTGGCAGGGGGAAACACCATATATTTT
TRBJ1-2 TRBV11-2 NA TRBD1 CASSLAGQGVGYTF TGTGCCAGCAGCTTAGCCGGACAGGGGGTTGGCTACACCTTC
TRBJ2-7 TRBV7-6 NA TRBD2 CASSTRGGSSYEQYF TGTGCCAGCAGCACTCGGGGGGGGAGCTCCTACGAGCAGTACTTC
TRBJ2-7 TRBV5-4 NA TRBD2 CASSLAEERGGEQYF TGTGCCAGCAGCTTGGCCGAGGAACGGGGGGGGGAGCAGTACTTC
TRBJ2-1 TRBV5-1 NA TRBD2 CASSLGPVGAGGINEQFF TGCGCCAGCAGCTTGGGCCCCGTGGGAGCGGGGGGGATCAATGAGCAGTTCTTC
TRBJ1-4 TRBV4-1 NA NA CASSQEGAEGEKLFF TGCGCCAGCAGCCAAGAGGGGGCTGAAGGTGAAAAACTGTTTTTT
TRBJ1-4 TRBV5-1 NA NA CASSLEPGAPANEKLFF TGCGCCAGCAGCTTGGAACCAGGGGCGCCTGCTAATGAAAAACTGTTTTTT
TRBJ1-1 TRBV6-6 NA TRBD1 CASSGGPQDRGTAFF TGTGCCAGCAGTGGGGGACCTCAGGACAGGGGAACGGCTTTCTTT
TRBJ1-1 TRBV6-5 NA NA CASSSGGSGNTEAFF TGTGCCAGCAGTTCCGGGGGCTCTGGGAACACTGAAGCTTTCTTT
TRBJ1-3 TRBV27 NA NA CASSFQGPGNTIYF TGTGCCAGCAGTTTTCAGGGGCCTGGAAACACCATATATTTT
TRBJ2-4 TRBV10-2 NA TRBD2 CASRLAGVGKNIQYF TGCGCCAGCCGCCTAGCGGGGGTTGGCAAAAACATTCAGTACTTC
TRBJ2-1 TRBV7-2 NA TRBD2 CASSASGTRAFGEQFF TGTGCCAGCAGCGCGAGCGGGACCCGCGCGTTTGGGGAGCAGTTCTTC
TRBJ1-6 TRBV5-6 few TRBD1 CASSSRGNSPLHF TGTGCCAGCAGCTCCAGGGGGAATTCACCCCTCCACTTT